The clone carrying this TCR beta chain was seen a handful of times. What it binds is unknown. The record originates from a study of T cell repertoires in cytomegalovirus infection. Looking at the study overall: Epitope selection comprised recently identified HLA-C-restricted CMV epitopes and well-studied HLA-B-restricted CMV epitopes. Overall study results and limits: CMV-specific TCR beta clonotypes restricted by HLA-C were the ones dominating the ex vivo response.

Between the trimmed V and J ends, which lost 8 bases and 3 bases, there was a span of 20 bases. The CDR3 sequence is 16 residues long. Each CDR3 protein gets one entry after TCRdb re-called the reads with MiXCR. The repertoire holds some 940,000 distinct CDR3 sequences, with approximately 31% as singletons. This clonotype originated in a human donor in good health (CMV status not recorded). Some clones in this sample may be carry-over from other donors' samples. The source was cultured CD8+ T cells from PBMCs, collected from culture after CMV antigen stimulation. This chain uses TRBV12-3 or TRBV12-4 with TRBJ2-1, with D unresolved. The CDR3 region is CASHPPWGTNYNEQFF. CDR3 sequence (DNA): TGTGCCAGCCATCCCCCATGGGGAACAAACTACAATGAGCAGTTCTTC.